The 32 T cell receptor beta chains in this list originate from one sample, sequenced in a study of CD8 T cells in ankylosing spondylitis. Notes on the study in general: A TCR beta motif of several highly homologous variants seemed to mark ankylosing spondylitis blood.

TCRdb fed the 5' RACE reads into MiXCR, producing one record per CDR3 protein. The repertoire has 250,000 to 350,000 distinct CDR3 sequences, less than 9.5% of them found once; the top ten carry about 15%. These receptors lack a known antigen. The sample taken for sequencing was blood, either unsorted or a sorted T cell fraction (not recorded which). The receptors were sampled from a male donor with ankylosing spondylitis.

CDR3 residues: CASSSGPEGVSPLHF. The CDR3 nucleotides read TGTGCCAGCAGCTCCGGACCGGAGGGGGTTTCACCCCTCCACTTT. This chain links TRBV7-3 with TRBJ1-6; the D gene is possibly TRBD1 (6 bases). Trimming pared 4 bases from V and 9 bases from J, leaving 16 bases between. The CDR3 length is 15 residues. In germline, CDR1 is SGHTA, CDR2 FQGTGA. Using reference TRBV7-3 and TRBJ1-6 for the parts outside the CDR3, the full variable domain is GAGVSQTPSNKVTEKGKYVELRCDPISGHTALYWYRQSLGQGPEFLIYFQGTGAADDSGLPNDRFFAVRPEGSVSTLKIQRTERGDSAVYLCASSSGPEGVSPLHFGNGTRLTVT.

This rearrangement joins TRBV10-2 to TRBJ2-5, with TRBD1 identical over 7 bases. The germline V gene has CDR1 WSHSY and CDR2 SAAADI. The CDR3 covers 14 residues. The junction had 12 bases not matched to a gene; V was cut back by 9 bases and J by 5 bases. The CDR3 nucleotides read TGCGCCAGAACGTGGGGCGACAGGGAGGAGACCCAGTACTTC. Translated, it gives CARTWGDREETQYF.

In this sample, this clonotype turned up a few times. The chain recombines TRBV7-2 with TRBJ1-5; D ambiguous. In germline, CDR1 is SGHTA, CDR2 FQGNSA. V lost 1 base to trimming and J lost 7 bases, with 8 bases between them. This CDR3 has 13 amino acids. The DNA of the CDR3 is TGTGCCAGCAGCTTAGGAGTCTCCCAGCCCCAGCATTTT. This translates into CASSLGVSQPQHF.

This clonotype turned up a few times. This rearrangement joins TRBV7-2 to TRBJ2-1; D is possibly TRBD1 or TRBD2 (6 bases each). Germline V gene data show CDR1 as SGHTA and CDR2 as FQGNSA. Deletions cut 5 bases from V and 10 bases from J, with 15 bases between. The CDR3 extends over 13 amino acids. CDR3: CASSPSRGPEQFF. The CDR3 DNA is TGTGCCAGCAGCCCTTCCCGGGGGCCCGAGCAGTTCTTC.

This clonotype was counted many times. The chain has TRBV28 and TRBJ2-1, with TRBD2 matching over 11 bases. There are 17 residues in the CDR3. Germline-derived CDR1 and CDR2 are MDHEN and SYDVKM. Losses at the gene ends were 6 bases for V and 7 bases for J; bases not matched to a gene: 14. The CDR3, as DNA: TGTGCCAGCAGCTCAATGCTCACTAGCGGGAGTGGGAATGAGCAGTTCTTC. Translating it yields CASSSMLTSGSGNEQFF.

This clonotype has a handful of counts. The chain joins TRBV6-5 to TRBJ2-1; no clear D gene. The germline V gene encodes CDR1 MNHEY and CDR2 SVGAGI. The ends were cut back, 2 bases at V and 5 bases at J, with 10 bases in the middle. The CDR3 runs to 14 residues. CDR3 in DNA: TGTGCCAGCAGTTACACACCAGGAGACAATGAGCAGTTCTTC. Translating it yields CASSYTPGDNEQFF.

The table lists this clonotype with a few counts. The chain carries TRBV11-2 and TRBJ2-1; TRBD2 matches at 9 bases. CDR1 and CDR2 (germline): SGHAT, FQNNGV. The CDR3 totals 15 residues. V was pared by 2 bases and J by 10 bases, with 9 bases of the junction left unmatched. DNA of the CDR3: TGTGCCAGCAGCTTAACCCTGCCAGCGGGAGGAGAGCAGTTCTTC. The encoded protein is CASSLTLPAGGEQFF.

Only a few counts were recorded for this clonotype. V and J are TRBV20-1 and TRBJ2-5; 8 bases agree with TRBD2. CDR1 is DFQATT and CDR2 is SNEGSKA in the germline V gene (reference sequence). This CDR3 has 12 amino acids. V gave up 8 bases and J gave up 2 bases; unmatched junction bases: 4. The CDR3 spells CSPTSGQETQYF. In nucleotides, the CDR3 is TGCAGTCCAACTAGCGGACAAGAGACCCAGTACTTC.

The table lists this clonotype with a few counts. The V gene is TRBV5-1, the J gene TRBJ2-2; 8 bases match TRBD1. This CDR3 spans 15 amino acids. Germline V lookup: CDR1 SGHRS, CDR2 YFSETQ. V dropped 9 bases and J dropped 0; count of bases not matched to a gene: 7. CDR3 in DNA: TGCGCCACAAAGCCGGGACAGGCGAACACCGGGGAGCTGTTTTTT. The encoded protein is CATKPGQANTGELFF. Variable domain in full (rest from reference TRBV5-1 and TRBJ2-2): KAGVTQTPRYLIKTRGQQVTLSCSPISGHRSVSWYQQTPGQGLQFLFEYFSETQRNKGNFPGRFSGRQFSNSRSEMNVSTLELGDSALYLCATKPGQANTGELFFGEGSRLTVL.

This clonotype has just a few counts. V gene TRBV20-1 combines with J gene TRBJ2-1; D is possibly TRBD2 (5 bases). This CDR3 spans 16 amino acids. V was cut by 7 bases and J by 3 bases, with 22 bases left in between. Per the germline V gene, CDR1 is DFQATT and CDR2 is SNEGSKA (reference sequence). The CDR3 loop is CSVSLREPPIYNEQFF. As DNA, the CDR3 is TGCAGTGTAAGTCTTAGGGAGCCCCCGATCTACAATGAGCAGTTCTTC.

The chain is built from TRBV18 and TRBJ2-5; no firm D call. CDR1 and CDR2 (germline): KGHSH, LQKENI. This CDR3 contains 13 residues. V lost 0 bases and J lost 6, with 8 bases in between. CDR3 in DNA: TGTGCCAGCTCACCACCGTCCGGAAAGACCCAGTACTTC. This sequence encodes CASSPPSGKTQYF. The full variable domain, rest sourced from reference TRBV18 and TRBJ2-5, is NAGVMQNPRHLVRRRGQEARLRCSPMKGHSHVYWYRQLPEEGLKFMVYLQKENIIDESGMPKERFSAEFPKEGPSILRIQQVVRGDSAAYFCASSPPSGKTQYFGPGTRLLVL.

This clonotype has only a few counts. The rearrangement joins TRBV4-1 to TRBJ2-7; 8 bases agree with TRBD1. Germline V gene sequence: CDR1 MGHRA, CDR2 YSYEKL. The CDR3 consists of 14 residues. Unmatched junction bases numbered 8, after V lost 3 bases and J lost 7 bases. CDR3 bases: TGCGCCAGCAGCCACCTCGGACAGGGTGGAGAGCAGTACTTC. This translates into CASSHLGQGGEQYF.

This clonotype was seen a handful of times. CDR3 region: CASSAGSFTDTQYF. For the CDR3, the DNA is TGTGCCAGCAGTGCCGGCAGCTTCACAGATACGCAGTATTTT. This rearrangement joins TRBV2 to TRBJ2-3; no definite D call. The V end was cut by 4 bases, the J end by 2 bases, with 10 bases between. Germline CDR1 and CDR2: SNHLY and FYNNEI. This CDR3 comprises 14 residues.

This clonotype has at least ten counts. This chain links TRBV20-1 with TRBJ2-5; D not certain. Germline V gene sequence: CDR1 DFQATT, CDR2 SNEGSKA (reference sequence). The CDR3 is 15 amino acids. Deletions cut 4 bases from V and 4 bases from J, with 19 bases between. The chain's CDR3 is CSAIPPGLQVETQYF. The CDR3 DNA is TGCAGTGCTATACCGCCGGGTCTCCAGGTAGAGACCCAGTACTTC.

This clonotype was found a few times. The gene calls are TRBV5-6 and TRBJ2-2, with 10 nucleotides matching TRBD2. Trimming at V came to 6 bases and at J to 6 bases, leaving 11 bases not matched to a gene. Per germline, CDR1 SGHDT and CDR2 YYEEEE. The CDR3 is 16 residues long. The CDR3: CASTHPLAGNAGELFF. Written as DNA, the CDR3 is TGTGCCAGCACCCACCCACTAGCGGGAAATGCCGGGGAGCTGTTTTTT.

This clonotype was counted only a few times. V gene TRBV12-3 or TRBV12-4 combines with J gene TRBJ2-7; D call uncertain. Deletions cut 3 bases from V and 5 bases from J, with 11 bases between. The CDR3 runs 13 residues. CDR3 DNA: TGTGCCAGCAGTTTGGGTAGGGTGAACGAGCAGTACTTC. Translated: CASSLGRVNEQYF.

There are a few counts of this clonotype. The rearrangement joins TRBV24-1 to TRBJ1-1; no clear D gene. The V gene's germline CDR1 is KGHDR and CDR2 SFDVKD. CDR3 size: 13 residues. Trimming pared 4 bases from V and 1 base from J, leaving 6 bases between. CDR3: CATSDRSNTEAFF. The CDR3 DNA reads as TGTGCCACCAGTGACCGATCGAACACTGAAGCTTTCTTT.

This clonotype showed up many times. V is TRBV2 and J is TRBJ1-3, with 7 bases identical to TRBD1. This CDR3 comprises 16 residues. V lost 2 bases and J lost 4; bases outside the gene matches: 8. Germline V gene data show CDR1 as SNHLY and CDR2 as FYNNEI. CDR3 bases: TGTGCCAGCAGTGAACTACAGGGGACCGGAGGAAACACCATATATTTT. This encodes CASSELQGTGGNTIYF.

The chain links TRBV20-1 to TRBJ2-5; TRBD2 aligns across 8 bases. J lost 5 bases, V lost 5 bases, and 7 bases had no gene match. The CDR3 is made up of 13 amino acids. Germline CDR1 and CDR2: DFQATT and SNEGSKA (reference sequence). The CDR3 DNA reads as TGCAGTGCTTACCGGGGGGGCAGGGAGACCCAGTACTTC. Protein product: CSAYRGGRETQYF.

This rearrangement joins TRBV28 to TRBJ2-1; 7 bases are a match to TRBD2. V lost 7 bases and J lost 7; bases outside the gene matches: 13. Germline V lookup: CDR1 MDHEN, CDR2 SYDVKM. This CDR3 has 15 amino acids. CDR3 region: CASIPGTNPRNEQFF. The CDR3 region has the DNA TGTGCCAGCATACCCGGGACTAACCCTCGGAATGAGCAGTTCTTC.

In its sample, this clonotype was seen many times. The chain employs TRBV20-1 and TRBJ2-7, with a possible D match to TRBD2 (6 bases). Per germline, CDR1 DFQATT and CDR2 SNEGSKA (reference sequence). V lost 0 bases and J lost 2, with 17 bases in between. This CDR3 spans 16 amino acids. CDR3 region: CSARDLLAGPPYEQYF. The CDR3 DNA reads as TGCAGTGCTAGAGATCTCCTGGCGGGACCTCCCTACGAGCAGTACTTC.

This clonotype showed up many times. V and J are TRBV12-3 or TRBV12-4 and TRBJ2-3; a weak D match, TRBD2 (6 bases). Trimming pared 1 base from V and 4 bases from J, leaving 12 bases between. The CDR3 runs to 15 residues. The CDR3 is CASSLERGRSDTQYF. The CDR3 region has the DNA TGTGCCAGCAGTTTAGAACGTGGGAGGTCAGATACGCAGTATTTT.

The chain has TRBV18 and TRBJ1-2; D gene ambiguous. The CDR3 spans 13 residues. The V end lost 6 bases, the J end lost 10 bases, and 18 bases lay between the germline ends. Germline-derived CDR1 and CDR2 are KGHSH and LQKENI. The CDR3 is CASSSSEKLLYTF. CDR3 in DNA: TGTGCCAGCTCGTCGAGCGAGAAGTTGCTCTACACCTTC.

This clonotype was detected ten times or more. The CDR3, as DNA: TGCGCCAGCAGCCCCAGACCGGGCAGGGTTCCCACTGAAGCTTTCTTT. It translates to CASSPRPGRVPTEAFF. This chain links TRBV5-1 with TRBJ1-1; D is perhaps TRBD1 (5 bases). CDR3 length: 16 amino acids. V was trimmed by 4 bases and J by 4 bases, leaving 20 bases between them. In germline, CDR1 is SGHRS, CDR2 YFSETQ.

The J gene is TRBJ2-3, the V gene TRBV30; 9 nucleotides align to TRBD1. CDR1 and CDR2 from the germline V gene are GTSNPN and SVGIG (reference sequence). The CDR3 length is 14 residues. The V and J ends lost 6 bases and 5 bases, in that order; junction bases with no gene match: 9. The CDR3 here is CACSDRGFGDTQYF. DNA of the CDR3: TGTGCCTGCTCGGACAGGGGTTTTGGAGATACGCAGTATTTT.

This clonotype appeared a few times. The chain couples TRBV28 to TRBJ2-2; TRBD2 agrees at 10 bases. Germline CDR1 and CDR2: MDHEN and SYDVKM. Trimming removed 10 bases from V and 4 bases from J; junction bases left unmatched: 6. This CDR3 is built from 14 residues. The CDR3 loop reads CAIKAGGLTGELFF. In DNA, the CDR3 is TGTGCCATCAAAGCGGGAGGGCTCACCGGGGAGCTGTTTTTT.

The chain uses TRBV3-1 and TRBJ2-2, with D perhaps TRBD2 (5 bases). Trimming removed 1 base at V and 6 bases at J, with 12 bases between. Germline loops: CDR1 LGHDT, CDR2 YNNKEL (reference sequence). CDR3 size: 15 residues. CDR3 residues: CASSQVPAGAGELFF. In nucleotides, the CDR3 is TGTGCCAGCAGCCAAGTTCCCGCCGGGGCCGGGGAGCTGTTTTTT.

This clonotype was seen many times. This chain uses TRBV5-1 with TRBJ2-5, with 10 bases identical to TRBD2. The germline V gene has CDR1 SGHRS and CDR2 YFSETQ. V shed 1 base, J shed 2 bases, and the junction held 2 bases outside the gene matches. This CDR3 is built from 15 residues. The DNA for the CDR3 is TGCGCCAGCAGCTTGCGACTAGCGGGTCAAGAGACCCAGTACTTC. Translation: CASSLRLAGQETQYF.

A few counts support this clonotype. The chain is built from TRBV6-2 or TRBV6-3 and TRBJ2-7, with 10 bases identical to TRBD1. The junction had 2 bases not matched to a gene; V was cut back by 8 bases and J by 4 bases. From germline, CDR1 is MNHEY and CDR2 SVGEGT. The CDR3 length is 12 residues. Written as DNA, the CDR3 is TGTGCCAGCGGGGACAGGGGATACGAGCAGTACTTC. Protein sequence: CASGDRGYEQYF.

This clonotype was detected many times. The chain has TRBV28 and TRBJ2-1; tentative D call: TRBD1 (6 bases). The CDR3 extends over 15 amino acids. Per germline, CDR1 MDHEN and CDR2 SYDVKM. V was shortened by 4 bases and J by 6 bases, with 16 bases between the two germline ends. CDR3: CASSSLTGSANEQFF. In DNA form, the CDR3 reads TGTGCCAGCAGTTCCCTGACAGGTTCGGCCAATGAGCAGTTCTTC.

This clonotype was seen a few times. V is TRBV11-2 and J is TRBJ2-7, with TRBD2 matching over 12 bases. J lost 5 bases, V lost 4 bases, and 15 bases had no gene match. Germline CDR1 reads SGHAT; CDR2 reads FQNNGV. This CDR3 region has 18 residues. CDR3 sequence reads: CASSSILAGGSVGNEQYF. CDR3 sequence (DNA): TGTGCCAGCAGCTCAATCCTAGCGGGAGGGTCTGTAGGGAACGAGCAGTACTTC.

This clonotype was observed a handful of times. This rearrangement joins TRBV29-1 to TRBJ2-2, with D perhaps matching TRBD1 (6 bases). V dropped 6 bases and J dropped 4 bases, with 15 bases sitting between them. CDR1 and CDR2 (germline): SQVTM, ANQGSEA. CDR3 length: 14 residues. Written as DNA, the CDR3 is TGCAGCGTCCTACCACAGGGTCGCACCGGGGAGCTGTTTTTT. Encoded protein: CSVLPQGRTGELFF.